A selection of T cell receptor beta chains follows, all from one sample in a study of blood T cell repertoires in COVID-19. Some clones are missing from TCRdb's copy, which holds only in-frame ones; the method was immunoSEQ multiplex PCR. The top ten hold roughly 2.8% of the sample, which has 250,000 to 400,000 clones, 75% to 90% seen once. The specimen sequenced was peripheral blood. These receptors were collected from a woman aged 25 to 39 with COVID-19, enrolled during active disease. The CDR3 runs from the conserved cysteine through the conserved F or W. The D gene is left open where the match is weak. A clone size is listed for some rows: how often the clone was seen (once, few, many), or a class if it is expanded.

size	D	V	J	DNA	CDR3
-	TRBD2	TRBV27	TRBJ2-1	TGTGCCAGCAGTTTAATAGGGACTAGCGGGAATGCTGAGCAGTTCTTC	CASSLIGTSGNAEQFF
-	-	TRBV5-1	TRBJ1-2	TGCGCCAGCAGCTTGGTAGCAGGCGGGAACTATGGCTACACCTTC	CASSLVAGGNYGYTF
once	-	TRBV10-3	TRBJ2-5	TGTGCCATCAGCTCGCGGGCTGAACAAGAGACCCAGTACTTC	CAISSRAEQETQYF
-	-	TRBV5-5	TRBJ1-1	TGTGCCAGCAGCTTGGAGGGAGTGGGCACTGAAGCTTTCTTT	CASSLEGVGTEAFF
-	TRBD2	TRBV7-2	TRBJ2-5	TGTGCCAGCAGCTTAAACGGCGGGAGGACACAAGAGACCCAGTACTTC	CASSLNGGRTQETQYF
-	-	TRBV27	TRBJ2-2	TGTGCCAGCAGTCCAACGACAGACACCGGGGAGCTGTTTTTT	CASSPTTDTGELFF
-	-	TRBV7-9	TRBJ2-7	TGTGCCAGCAGTTCCCCGCCGGCCTACGAGCAGTACTTC	CASSSPPAYEQYF
once	-	TRBV7-8	TRBJ1-4	TGTGCCAGCAGCTTAGCCGTCGAGAAAAAACGGGAAAAACTGTTTTTT	CASSLAVEKKREKLFF
-	-	TRBV27	TRBJ1-6	TGTGCCAGCAGTTTTTACGGGGTTAATTCACCCCTCCACTTT	CASSFYGVNSPLHF
once	-	TRBV6-5	TRBJ1-1	TGTGCCAGCAGTTACTCGGGCGCGGCTTTCTTT	CASSYSGAAFF
-	-	TRBV3-1/TRBV3-2	TRBJ2-2	TGTGCCAGCAGCCAAGATTTTGGGGGGATGAGTGGGGAGCTGTTTTTT	CASSQDFGGMSGELFF
-	TRBD1	TRBV27	TRBJ1-1	TGTGCCAGCAGTCAGGGGGCTGAAGCTTTCTTT	CASSQGAEAFF
-	-	TRBV13	TRBJ1-6	TGTGCCAGCAGCTTCCCGGGGAATTCACCCCTCCACTTT	CASSFPGNSPLHF
-	-	TRBV19	TRBJ1-4	TGTGCCAGTAGTATAACAGCCTCTAATGAAAAACTGTTTTTT	CASSITASNEKLFF
-	-	TRBV5-1	TRBJ2-1	TGCGCCAGCAGCTCCGTCGAGCGGGTCTCCTACAATGAGCAGTTCTTC	CASSSVERVSYNEQFF
-	-	TRBV6-5	TRBJ1-1	TGTGCCAGCAGTCGCCCGGGGGGCACTGAAGCTTTCTTT	CASSRPGGTEAFF
-	TRBD1	TRBV5-4	TRBJ2-5	TGTGCCAGCAGCATTGACAGGGATGGGACCCAGTACTTC	CASSIDRDGTQYF
-	-	TRBV11-2	TRBJ1-4	TGTGCCAGCAGCTTAGATCTTTACTACGAGGGTGGTGAAAAACTGTTTTTT	CASSLDLYYEGGEKLFF
-	TRBD2	TRBV18	TRBJ2-7	TGTGCCAGCTCACCAGGTTCTAGCGGAGCCGCCCCCCACGAGCAGTACTTC	CASSPGSSGAAPHEQYF
once	TRBD1	TRBV29-1	TRBJ1-6	TGCAGCGTTAAGGTCGGGACAGGGAATTCACCCCTCCACTTT	CSVKVGTGNSPLHF
-	TRBD2	TRBV5-4	TRBJ2-1	TGTGCCAGCAGCTTAGTTTTAGCGGGAGGAGATGAGCAGTTCTTC	CASSLVLAGGDEQFF
-	-	TRBV2	TRBJ1-2	TGTGCCAGCAGTGAATTCGCAGAAAACTATGGCTACACCTTC	CASSEFAENYGYTF
-	-	TRBV19	TRBJ1-2	TGTGCCAGTAGCCGACAGGAAGGCAACTATGGCTACACCTTC	CASSRQEGNYGYTF
once	TRBD1	TRBV7-2	TRBJ2-1	TGTGCCAGCAGCTTGGCAGGGGGTACCTACAATGAGCAGTTCTTC	CASSLAGGTYNEQFF
-	-	TRBV5-8	TRBJ1-2	TGTGCCAGCAGCTTGGTCCTTTCGGGGGGCTACACCTTC	CASSLVLSGGYTF
-	TRBD1	TRBV24-1	TRBJ1-6	TGTGCCACCAGTGGTACTACCTACACAGGGGTTTCACCCCTCCACTTT	CATSGTTYTGVSPLHF
-	-	TRBV12-3/TRBV12-4	TRBJ1-5	TGTGCCAGCAGTTTAGGACATTATCAGCCCCAGCATTTT	CASSLGHYQPQHF
-	-	TRBV5-6	TRBJ1-3	TGTGCCAGCACCCGGAGGGGTCCTTACTCTGGAAACACCATATATTTT	CASTRRGPYSGNTIYF
-	TRBD2	TRBV7-2	TRBJ2-1	TGTGCCAGCAGCTTAGTCTCCCTAGCGGGAGGCTACAATGAGCAGTTCTTC	CASSLVSLAGGYNEQFF
-	TRBD1	TRBV7-9	TRBJ2-3	TGTGCCAGCAGCTTAGGACAGGGGGGCGGAGGTACGCAGTATTTT	CASSLGQGGGGTQYF
-	-	TRBV30	TRBJ1-1	TGTGCCTGGAGCCTCGGGGTAGCAGCTTTCTTT	CAWSLGVAAFF
-	-	TRBV6-5	TRBJ1-1	TGTGCCAGCAGCGGACATGGGTTGGACACTGAAGCTTTCTTT	CASSGHGLDTEAFF
-	-	TRBV27	TRBJ1-5	TGTGCCAGCAGTCTATACAGCTCTAATCAGCCCCAGCATTTT	CASSLYSSNQPQHF
-	TRBD1	TRBV3-1/TRBV3-2	TRBJ2-7	TGTGCCAGCAGCCAAGACCCCGGGACAGGGACCAGCTCCTACGAGCAGTACTTC	CASSQDPGTGTSSYEQYF
-	TRBD1	TRBV6-5	TRBJ2-7	TGTGCCAGCAGAAACCGGGACAGGGGAGCCTACGAGCAGTACTTC	CASRNRDRGAYEQYF
many	-	TRBV16	TRBJ1-5	TGTGCCAGCGCGCTGGACAATTATAGCAATCAGCCCCAGCATTTT	CASALDNYSNQPQHF
-	-	TRBV21-1	TRBJ2-1	TGTGCCAGCTATAGCGGGAGGATTTCCTCCTACAATGAGCAGTTCTTC	CASYSGRISSYNEQFF
-	-	TRBV9	TRBJ1-6	TGTGCCAGCAGCGTAGGTACGGTCAGGAATTCACCCCTCCACTTT	CASSVGTVRNSPLHF
few	TRBD2	TRBV29-1	TRBJ2-2	TGCAGCGCCGAATGGACTAGCGGGAACACCGGGGAGCTGTTTTTT	CSAEWTSGNTGELFF
-	-	TRBV6-1	TRBJ2-1	TGTGCCAGCAGTGAAATTAGAGAGGAGCAGTTCTTC	CASSEIREEQFF
-	-	TRBV27	TRBJ1-1	TGTGCCAGCAGTTTATCATCCGGGAACACTGAAGCTTTCTTT	CASSLSSGNTEAFF
-	TRBD1	TRBV5-1	TRBJ1-2	TGCGCCAGCAGGTCCGAAGGGGGCCATGGCTACACCTTC	CASRSEGGHGYTF
-	TRBD2	TRBV27	TRBJ2-3	TGTGCCAGCAGTTCCGGACTAGCGGGAGGGCCGAGAGATACGCAGTATTTT	CASSSGLAGGPRDTQYF
once	TRBD1	TRBV24-1	TRBJ2-3	TGTGCCACCAGTGATCCCCGGGACAGGGCCACAGATACGCAGTATTTT	CATSDPRDRATDTQYF
-	TRBD2	TRBV9	TRBJ2-1	TGTGCCAGCAGCGGGGTCGGGACTAGCCGGGAGCAGTTCTTC	CASSGVGTSREQFF
-	-	TRBV6-5	TRBJ1-2	TGTGCCAGCAGTTACCACGGACAGGGCTACACCTTC	CASSYHGQGYTF
-	-	TRBV29-1	TRBJ1-2	TGCAGCGTTGTAGGCGCTGCGGTGGATGGCTACACCTTC	CSVVGAAVDGYTF
-	TRBD2	TRBV3-1/TRBV3-2	TRBJ2-1	TGTGCCAGCAGCCAACCTCTAGCGGGAGACTTCAATGAGCAGTTCTTC	CASSQPLAGDFNEQFF
-	-	TRBV9	TRBJ2-1	TGTGCCAGCAGCGTAGGGGCTAGCGATTACAATGAGCAGTTCTTC	CASSVGASDYNEQFF
-	TRBD1	TRBV18	TRBJ1-1	TGTGCCAGCTCACCGGGACAGGATGCTGAAGCTTTCTTT	CASSPGQDAEAFF
-	TRBD2	TRBV11-2	TRBJ2-2	TGTGCCAGCAGCTTAGCGGGAGGGACCGGGGAGCTGTTTTTT	CASSLAGGTGELFF
-	-	TRBV29-1	TRBJ1-2	TGCAGCGTTGACAGGGGAACAAATGGCTACACCTTC	CSVDRGTNGYTF